The TCR beta chain under discussion was sequenced for a study of T cell responses to AZD1222 COVID-19 vaccine. Findings and caveats of the study: Of spike-specific TCRs, nearly half reportedly target regions left unmutated in variants. The breadth and depth of Spike-specific TCRs increased once two AZD1222 doses had been given. Repertoire sampling occurred only after the peak T cell response.

The V end was cut by 1 base, the J end by 5 bases, with 27 bases between. CDR1 MGHRA and CDR2 YSYEKL come from the germline V gene. The CDR3 has 19 amino acids. As concerns this clone: Its specificity is unknown.

TCRdb's copy holds only in-frame clones and misses some; the assay was immunoSEQ multiplex PCR. The profile shows 100,000 to 150,000 clones, 85% to 90% of them singletons. This chain links TRBV4-1 with TRBJ2-7; D is tentatively TRBD1 or TRBD2 (6 bases each). The sample was peripheral blood, taken on day 0 of MenACWY control vaccination. The origin of this receptor is an adult in good health. CDR3 sequence: CASSQVGGSFSGRYDEQYF. The DNA of the CDR3 is TGCGCCAGCAGCCAAGTAGGGGGGTCTTTTTCCGGGAGATACGACGAGCAGTACTTC.